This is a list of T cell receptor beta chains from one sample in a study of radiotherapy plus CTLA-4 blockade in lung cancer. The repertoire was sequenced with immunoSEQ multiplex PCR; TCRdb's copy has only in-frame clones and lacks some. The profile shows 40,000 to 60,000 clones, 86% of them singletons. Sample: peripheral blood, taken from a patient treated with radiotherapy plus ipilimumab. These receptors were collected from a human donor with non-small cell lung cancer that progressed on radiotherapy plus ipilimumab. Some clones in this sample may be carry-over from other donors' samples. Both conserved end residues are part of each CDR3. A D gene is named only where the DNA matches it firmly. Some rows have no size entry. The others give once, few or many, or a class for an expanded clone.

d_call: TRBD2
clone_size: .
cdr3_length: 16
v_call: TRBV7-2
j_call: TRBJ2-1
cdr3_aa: CASSLGYGRQYNEQFF
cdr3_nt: TGTGCCAGCAGCTTAGGTTACGGGAGGCAGTACAATGAGCAGTTCTTC

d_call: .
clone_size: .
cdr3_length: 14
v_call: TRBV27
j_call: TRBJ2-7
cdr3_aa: CASSLWSSSYEQYF
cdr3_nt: TGTGCCAGCAGTTTATGGTCCAGCTCCTACGAGCAGTACTTC

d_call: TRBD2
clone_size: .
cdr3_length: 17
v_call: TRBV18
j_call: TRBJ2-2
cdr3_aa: CASSPPLGTTNTGELFF
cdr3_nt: TGTGCCAGCTCACCACCGTTGGGGACTACGAACACCGGGGAGCTGTTTTTT

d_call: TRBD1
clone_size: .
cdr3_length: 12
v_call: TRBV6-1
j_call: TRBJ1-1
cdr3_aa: CASSSGTGRAFF
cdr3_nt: TGTGCCAGCAGCTCCGGGACAGGGCGAGCTTTCTTT

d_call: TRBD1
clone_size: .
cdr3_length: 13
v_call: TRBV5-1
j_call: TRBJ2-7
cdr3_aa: CASSWDRGYEQYF
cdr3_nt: TGCGCCAGCAGCTGGGACAGGGGCTACGAGCAGTACTTC

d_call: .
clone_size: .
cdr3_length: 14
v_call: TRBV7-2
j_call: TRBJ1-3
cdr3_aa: CASSNNRAGNTIYF
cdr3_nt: TGTGCCAGCAGCAATAACAGGGCTGGAAACACCATATATTTT

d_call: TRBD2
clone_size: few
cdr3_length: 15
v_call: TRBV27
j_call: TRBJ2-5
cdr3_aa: CASSYLAGRRETQYF
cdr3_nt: TGTGCCAGCAGTTATCTAGCGGGAAGGAGGGAGACCCAGTACTTC

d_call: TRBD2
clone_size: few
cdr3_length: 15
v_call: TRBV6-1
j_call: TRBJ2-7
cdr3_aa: CASSENSGGSYEQYF
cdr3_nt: TGTGCCAGCAGTGAAAACAGCGGGGGGTCCTACGAGCAGTACTTC

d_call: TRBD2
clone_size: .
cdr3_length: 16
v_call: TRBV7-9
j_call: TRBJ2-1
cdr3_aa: CASSPDSGYSYNEQFF
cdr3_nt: TGTGCCAGCAGCCCTGATAGCGGGTACTCCTACAATGAGCAGTTCTTC

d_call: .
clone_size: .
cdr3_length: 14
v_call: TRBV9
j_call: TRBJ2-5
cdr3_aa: CASSVYGGQETQYF
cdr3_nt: TGTGCCAGCAGCGTTTACGGGGGACAAGAGACCCAGTACTTC

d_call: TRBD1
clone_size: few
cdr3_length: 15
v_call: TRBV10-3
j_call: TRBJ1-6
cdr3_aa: CAISEGTGRNSPLHF
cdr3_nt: TGTGCCATCAGTGAGGGGACAGGGAGGAATTCACCCCTCCACTTT

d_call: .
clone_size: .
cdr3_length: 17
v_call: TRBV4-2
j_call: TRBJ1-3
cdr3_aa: CASSQDFGGNSGNTIYF
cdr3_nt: TGTGCCAGCAGCCAAGATTTTGGGGGCAACTCTGGAAACACCATATATTTT

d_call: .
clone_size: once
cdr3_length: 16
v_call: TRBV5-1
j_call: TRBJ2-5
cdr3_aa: CASSLGDTPGAETQYF
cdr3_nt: TGCGCCAGCAGCCTGGGGGACACTCCCGGGGCGGAGACCCAGTACTTC

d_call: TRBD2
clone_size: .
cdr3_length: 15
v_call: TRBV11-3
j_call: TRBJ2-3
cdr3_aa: CASSSPNGGANTQYF
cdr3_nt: TGTGCCAGCAGCTCCCCCAACGGGGGGGCTAATACGCAGTATTTT

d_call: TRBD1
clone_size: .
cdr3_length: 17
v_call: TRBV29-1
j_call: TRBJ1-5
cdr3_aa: CSALVGQGAEVGQPQHF
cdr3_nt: TGCAGCGCTCTAGTGGGACAGGGGGCAGAAGTCGGACAGCCCCAGCATTTT

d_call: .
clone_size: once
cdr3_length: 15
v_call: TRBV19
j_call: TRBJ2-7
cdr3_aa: CASTYRSGGTYEQYF
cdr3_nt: TGTGCCAGTACCTATCGTTCAGGGGGGACCTACGAGCAGTACTTC

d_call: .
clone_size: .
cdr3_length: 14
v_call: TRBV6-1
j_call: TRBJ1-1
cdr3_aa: CASTYRTGNTEAFF
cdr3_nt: TGTGCCAGCACCTACAGAACAGGGAACACTGAAGCTTTCTTT

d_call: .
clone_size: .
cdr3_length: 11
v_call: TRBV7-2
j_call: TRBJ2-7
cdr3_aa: CASSPNYEQYF
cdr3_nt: TGTGCCAGCAGCCCTAACTACGAGCAGTACTTC

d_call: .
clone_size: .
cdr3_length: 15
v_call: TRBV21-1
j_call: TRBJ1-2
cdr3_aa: CASSNGTGGFYGYTF
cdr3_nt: TGTGCCAGCAGCAACGGGACAGGGGGCTTCTATGGCTACACCTTC

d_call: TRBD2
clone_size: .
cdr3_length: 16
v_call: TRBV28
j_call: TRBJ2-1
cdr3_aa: CASSRYSSGRYNEQFF
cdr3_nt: TGTGCCAGCAGTCGGTACAGTAGCGGGAGGTACAATGAGCAGTTCTTC

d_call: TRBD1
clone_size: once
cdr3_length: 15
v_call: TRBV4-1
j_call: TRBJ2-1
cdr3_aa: CASSQFGQVYNEQFF
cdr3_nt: TGCGCCAGCAGCCAATTTGGACAGGTCTACAATGAGCAGTTCTTC

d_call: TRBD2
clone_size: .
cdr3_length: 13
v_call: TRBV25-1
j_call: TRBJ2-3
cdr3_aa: CASSGAGTDTQYF
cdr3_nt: TGTGCCAGCAGTGGAGCGGGAACGGATACGCAGTATTTT

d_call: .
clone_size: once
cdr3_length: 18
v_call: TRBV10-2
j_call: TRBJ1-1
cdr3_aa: CASSEGGWSNLMNTEAFF
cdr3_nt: TGCGCCAGCAGTGAAGGGGGTTGGAGTAACCTGATGAACACTGAAGCTTTCTTT